This is a list of T cell receptor beta chains from one sample in a study of CD8+CD57+ T cells in acquired aplastic anemia. TCRdb itself ran the reads through MiXCR, one entry per CDR3 protein. The sample gives more than 150,000 distinct CDR3 sequences, around half of which show up once; 8% to 10% is in the top ten. Sequencing used sorted CD4+, CD8+, or CD8+CD57+ T cells (not recorded which) from PBMCs. All receptors derive from a human donor with aplastic anemia. CDR3s include the opening cysteine and the closing phenylalanine or tryptophan. Fields, in order: J gene, V gene, D gene, clone size, CDR3 DNA, CDR3 protein. The D gene is left open where the match is weak. Size tells how often a clone was seen (once, few, many) or the class of an expanded clone, and some rows leave it out.

TRBJ2-1	TRBV9	NA	many	TGTGCCAGCAGCGCCCAGCTGGCCTCCTACAATGAGCAGTTCTTC	CASSAQLASYNEQFF
TRBJ2-3	TRBV19	TRBD1	NA	TGTGCCACTACTTACAGGGGGCGATCAGATACGCAGTATTTT	CATTYRGRSDTQYF
TRBJ2-1	TRBV24-1	TRBD2	many	TGTGCCACCAGCTTGCCAGGACTAGCGGCCTACAATGAGCAGTTCTTC	CATSLPGLAAYNEQFF
TRBJ1-1	TRBV20-1	NA	NA	TGCAGTGCTACCAGGGACCAAAACACTGAAGCTTTCTTT	CSATRDQNTEAFF
TRBJ2-1	TRBV11-2	TRBD2	NA	TGTGCCACCAGGTCCCAGCGGGAGCCACTGAAGGGGACCTCCCATGAGCAGTTCTTC	CATRSQREPLKGTSHEQFF
TRBJ1-1	TRBV10-3	NA	NA	TGTGCCATCAGTGATCCGAGAGAGGGCGCGACTGAAGCTTTCTTT	CAISDPREGATEAFF
TRBJ1-2	TRBV10-3	NA	NA	TGTGCCATCAGTGAGGCCGGTCGGGGCGACTATGGCTACACCTTC	CAISEAGRGDYGYTF
TRBJ1-1	TRBV15	NA	many	TGTGCCAACGATCCAGAGGGGAGTTTAACTGAAGCTTTCTTT	CANDPEGSLTEAFF
TRBJ1-6	TRBV30	TRBD1	many	TGTGCCTGGAGGCACTTAGACAGGGGGGGGAATTCACCCCTCCACTTT	CAWRHLDRGGNSPLHF
TRBJ1-2	TRBV30	NA	few	TGTGCCTGGAGAGGGGGGCGTTATGGCTACACCTTC	CAWRGGRYGYTF
TRBJ2-7	TRBV2	NA	once	TGTGCCAACGGCCTACAGGGTACCTACGAGCAGTACTTC	CANGLQGTYEQYF
TRBJ1-5	TRBV19	NA	many	TGTGCCAGTAGGATAGGGGAGAGCAATCAGCCCCAGCATTTT	CASRIGESNQPQHF
TRBJ2-1	TRBV5-4	TRBD2	NA	TGTGCCAGCAGCTTCGCCGGGACTAGCGGGAATGAGCAGTTCTTC	CASSFAGTSGNEQFF
TRBJ1-2	TRBV29-1	TRBD1	NA	TGCAGCGCGGGCGGGGCAGGGGGTAACTATGGCTACACCTTC	CSAGGAGGNYGYTF
TRBJ2-7	TRBV10-3	TRBD2	few	TGTGCCATCAGTGAGTCGAAGCGGGGGGGCCTTGGGGTCGAGCAGTACTTC	CAISESKRGGLGVEQYF
TRBJ1-1	TRBV9	TRBD1	NA	TGTGCCAGCAGCCCCAGACAGGGGGCGATTGTGCAGGGCCGTGAAGCTTTCTTT	CASSPRQGAIVQGREAFF
TRBJ2-3	TRBV4-2	NA	many	TGTGCCAGCAGCCAACCGGGAGAAGCGTCCCTCCTCACAGATACGCAGTATTTT	CASSQPGEASLLTDTQYF
TRBJ2-7	TRBV20-1	TRBD2	many	TGCAGTGCTAGTAGGACTAGCGGGAACGAGCAGTACTTC	CSASRTSGNEQYF
TRBJ1-5	TRBV30	NA	few	TGTGCCTGGAGTCAGGACGGAAATCAGCCCCAGCATTTT	CAWSQDGNQPQHF
TRBJ2-2	TRBV20-1	NA	NA	TGCAGTGCCCCGCGGGGGCAGGGAAACACCGGGGAGCTGTTTTTT	CSAPRGQGNTGELFF
TRBJ2-1	TRBV27	NA	few	TGTGCCAGCAGTTTATCCGACGGGAGCAGATACAATGAGCAGTTCTTC	CASSLSDGSRYNEQFF
TRBJ1-1	TRBV6-5	TRBD1	many	TGTGCCAGCAGTCTGAACCGGGACAGTCGTTCTGAAGCTTTCTTT	CASSLNRDSRSEAFF
TRBJ2-3	TRBV7-9	TRBD2	many	TGTGCCCACAGCGGGGGGCCCGGGAAAGGTTGGGCAGATACGCAGTATTTT	CAHSGGPGKGWADTQYF
TRBJ2-1	TRBV11-1	TRBD2	many	TGTGCCAGCAGCGGGACTAGCGGGAGGACTTATGAGCAGTTCTTC	CASSGTSGRTYEQFF
TRBJ2-7	TRBV4-2	TRBD1	many	TGTGCCAGCAGCCAAACAACAGGGGGCATGGGCGGCGAGCAGTACTTC	CASSQTTGGMGGEQYF
TRBJ2-3	TRBV28	NA	few	TGTGCCAGCAGCCACATTGGAGGGAACACAGATACGCAGTATTTT	CASSHIGGNTDTQYF
TRBJ1-2	TRBV14	NA	many	TGTGCCAGCAGCCTGGGACTGGGAAAGACGGGCGGCTACACCTTC	CASSLGLGKTGGYTF
TRBJ2-7	TRBV6-5	NA	many	TGTGCCAGCAGTTACGCTACTAGCTACGAGCAGTACTTC	CASSYATSYEQYF
TRBJ2-7	TRBV2	NA	NA	TGTGCCAGCAGTACCCACGAGGGGCTAGAGCAGTACTTC	CASSTHEGLEQYF
TRBJ2-5	TRBV15	NA	NA	TGTGCCACCAGCAGAGATTCGGAAGAGACCCAGTACTTC	CATSRDSEETQYF
TRBJ2-5	TRBV13	TRBD1	NA	TGTGCCAGCAGTCCCACCCGGGACAGGACGGAGACCCAGTACTTC	CASSPTRDRTETQYF
TRBJ1-4	TRBV19	NA	once	TGTGCCAGTAGTTTTAACCTGGGGCAGGGACAAAAACTGTTTTTT	CASSFNLGQGQKLFF
TRBJ2-7	TRBV6-1	TRBD1	NA	TGTGCCAGCAACAAGGACAGGGAGATCTACGAGCAGTACTTC	CASNKDREIYEQYF
TRBJ2-2	TRBV24-1	NA	NA	TGTGCCACCAGTGATCCTGGACAGTGTACCGGGGAGCTGTTTTTT	CATSDPGQCTGELFF
TRBJ2-7	TRBV19	TRBD2	once	TGTGCCAGTAGCCAACTAGCGGGGGTCTCCTACGAGCAGTACTTC	CASSQLAGVSYEQYF
TRBJ2-1	TRBV2	TRBD1	NA	TGTGCCAGCAGTTTGGACAGGGCCCCCTACAATGAGCAGTTCTTC	CASSLDRAPYNEQFF
TRBJ1-2	TRBV5-1	NA	NA	TGCGCCAGCAGCTTACAGGGAGGGGGGAACTATGGCTACACCTTC	CASSLQGGGNYGYTF
TRBJ2-5	TRBV11-1	TRBD1	many	TGTGCCAGCAGCCCGACCGGGACAGGAGAAGAGACCCAGTACTTC	CASSPTGTGEETQYF
TRBJ1-1	TRBV27	TRBD1	many	TGTGCCAGCAGCCGCTATGCATCCGGGACAGTCAACACTGAAGCTTTCTTT	CASSRYASGTVNTEAFF
TRBJ2-7	TRBV7-9	NA	few	TGTGCCAGCAGCACAGCAGCCTACGAGCAGTACTTC	CASSTAAYEQYF
TRBJ2-7	TRBV24-1	NA	few	TGTGCCACCAGTGATGTTTCAGGGGTTGAGCAGTACTTC	CATSDVSGVEQYF
TRBJ1-1	TRBV5-6	NA	NA	TGTGCCAGCAGCACAGCTCGGCGGATTAACACTGAAGCTTTCTTT	CASSTARRINTEAFF
TRBJ2-7	TRBV24-1	TRBD1	NA	TGTGCCACCAGTGATTCCGGGGACAGGGCCTACGAGCAGTACTTC	CATSDSGDRAYEQYF
TRBJ1-6	TRBV11-2	NA	NA	TGTGCCAGCAGCTTAGATGTAGGGCCGGCGGCGCCCCTCCACTTT	CASSLDVGPAAPLHF
TRBJ1-2	TRBV7-9	NA	NA	TGTGCCAGCAGCCCTGCAGGGGACCTATATGGCTACACCTTC	CASSPAGDLYGYTF